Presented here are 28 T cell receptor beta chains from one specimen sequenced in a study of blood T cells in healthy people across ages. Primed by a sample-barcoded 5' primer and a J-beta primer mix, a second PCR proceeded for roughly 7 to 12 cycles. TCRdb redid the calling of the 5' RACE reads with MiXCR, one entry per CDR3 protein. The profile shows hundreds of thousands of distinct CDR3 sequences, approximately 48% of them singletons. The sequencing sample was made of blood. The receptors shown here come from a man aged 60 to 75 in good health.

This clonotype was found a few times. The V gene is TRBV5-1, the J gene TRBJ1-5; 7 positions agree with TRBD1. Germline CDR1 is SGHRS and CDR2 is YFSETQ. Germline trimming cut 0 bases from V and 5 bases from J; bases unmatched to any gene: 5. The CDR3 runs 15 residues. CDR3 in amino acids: CASSLGQGDDQPQHF. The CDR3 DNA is TGCGCCAGCAGCTTGGGTCAGGGGGACGATCAGCCCCAGCATTTT.

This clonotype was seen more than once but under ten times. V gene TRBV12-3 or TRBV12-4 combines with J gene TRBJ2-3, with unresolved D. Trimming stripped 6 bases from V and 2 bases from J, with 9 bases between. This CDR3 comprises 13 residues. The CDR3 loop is CASRITTTDTQYF. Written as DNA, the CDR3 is TGTGCCAGCAGGATCACAACCACAGATACGCAGTATTTT.

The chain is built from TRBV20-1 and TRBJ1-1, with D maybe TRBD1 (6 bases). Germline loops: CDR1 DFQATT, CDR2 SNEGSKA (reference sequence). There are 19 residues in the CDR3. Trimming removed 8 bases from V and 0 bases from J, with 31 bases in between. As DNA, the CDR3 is TGCAGTACCAGGAGAGGGGGGATTGTCTCTCGGTCAATGAACACTGAAGCTTTCTTT. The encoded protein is CSTRRGGIVSRSMNTEAFF.

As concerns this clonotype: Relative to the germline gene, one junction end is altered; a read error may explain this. CDR3 sequence reads: CAGSAREGAVAGELFF. The CDR3, as DNA: TGTGCCGGCAGCGCCAGGGAGGGGGCTGTAGCCGGGGAGCTGTTTTTT. The V call is TRBV6-2 or TRBV6-3, the J call TRBJ2-2, with D possibly being TRBD1 or TRBD2 (7 bases each). The CDR3 spans 16 residues. Per the germline V gene, CDR1 is MNHEY and CDR2 is SVGEGT.

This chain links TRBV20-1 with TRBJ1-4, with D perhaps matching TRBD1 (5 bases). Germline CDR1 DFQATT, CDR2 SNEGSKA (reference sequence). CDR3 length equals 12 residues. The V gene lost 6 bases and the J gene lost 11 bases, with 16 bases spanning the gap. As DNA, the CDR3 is TGCAGTGCGCCGGACACCATCGGGAAACTGTTTTTT. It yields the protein CSAPDTIGKLFF.

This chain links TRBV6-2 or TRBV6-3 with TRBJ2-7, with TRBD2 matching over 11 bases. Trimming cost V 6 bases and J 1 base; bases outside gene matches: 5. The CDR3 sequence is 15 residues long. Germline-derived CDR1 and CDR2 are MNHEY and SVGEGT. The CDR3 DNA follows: TGTGCCAGCAGACCCCTAGCGGGGGGTTCCTACGAGCAGTACTTC. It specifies CASRPLAGGSYEQYF.

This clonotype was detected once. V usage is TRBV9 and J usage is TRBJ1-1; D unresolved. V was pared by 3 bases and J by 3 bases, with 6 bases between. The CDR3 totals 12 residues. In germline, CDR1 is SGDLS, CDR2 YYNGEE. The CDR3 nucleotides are TGTGCCAGCAGCGCCGGCTACACTGAAGCTTTCTTT. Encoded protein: CASSAGYTEAFF.

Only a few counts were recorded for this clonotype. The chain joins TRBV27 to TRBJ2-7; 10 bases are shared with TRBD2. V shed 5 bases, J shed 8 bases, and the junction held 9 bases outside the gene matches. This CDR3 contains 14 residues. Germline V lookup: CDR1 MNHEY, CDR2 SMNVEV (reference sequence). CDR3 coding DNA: TGTGCCAGCAGTCCCGGGGTAGCGGGGGGTCAGCAGTACTTC. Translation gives CASSPGVAGGQQYF.

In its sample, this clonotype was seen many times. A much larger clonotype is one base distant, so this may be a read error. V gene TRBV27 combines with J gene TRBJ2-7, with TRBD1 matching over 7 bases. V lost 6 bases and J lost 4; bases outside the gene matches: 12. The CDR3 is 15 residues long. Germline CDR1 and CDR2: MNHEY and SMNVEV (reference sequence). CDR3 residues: CASSWGQPSRYEQYF. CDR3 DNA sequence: TGTGCCAGCAGCTGGGGACAGCCGTCGCGGTACGAGCAGTACTTC.

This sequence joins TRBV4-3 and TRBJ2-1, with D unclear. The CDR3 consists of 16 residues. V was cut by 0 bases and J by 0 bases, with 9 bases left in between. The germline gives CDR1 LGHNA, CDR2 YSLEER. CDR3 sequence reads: CASSQEGGSSYNEQFF. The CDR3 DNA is TGCGCCAGCAGCCAAGAAGGCGGAAGCTCCTACAATGAGCAGTTCTTC.

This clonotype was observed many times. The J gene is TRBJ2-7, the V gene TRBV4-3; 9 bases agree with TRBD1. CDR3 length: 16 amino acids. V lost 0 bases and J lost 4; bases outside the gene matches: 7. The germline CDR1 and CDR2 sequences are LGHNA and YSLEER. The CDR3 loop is CASSQDLWTGAYEQYF. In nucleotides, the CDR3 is TGCGCCAGCAGCCAAGATCTTTGGACAGGGGCGTACGAGCAGTACTTC.

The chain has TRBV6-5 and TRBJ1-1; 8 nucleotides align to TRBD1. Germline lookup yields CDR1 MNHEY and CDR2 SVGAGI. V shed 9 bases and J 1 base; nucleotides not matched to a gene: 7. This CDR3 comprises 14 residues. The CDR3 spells CARLLGTGNTEAFF. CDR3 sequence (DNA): TGTGCCAGACTTCTTGGGACAGGGAACACTGAAGCTTTCTTT.

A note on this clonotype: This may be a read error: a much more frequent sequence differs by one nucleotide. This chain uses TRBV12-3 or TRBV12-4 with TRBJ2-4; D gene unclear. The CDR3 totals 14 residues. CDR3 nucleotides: TGTGTCAGCAGTTTCCCTCAACCCTTGCACATTCAGTACTTC. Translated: CVSSFPQPLHIQYF.

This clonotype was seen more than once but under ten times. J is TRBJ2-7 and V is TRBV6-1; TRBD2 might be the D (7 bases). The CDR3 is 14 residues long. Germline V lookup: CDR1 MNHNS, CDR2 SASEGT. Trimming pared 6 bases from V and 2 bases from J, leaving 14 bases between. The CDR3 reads CASRRGTNPYEQYF. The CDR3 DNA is TGTGCCAGCAGGAGGGGGACTAATCCCTACGAGCAGTACTTC.

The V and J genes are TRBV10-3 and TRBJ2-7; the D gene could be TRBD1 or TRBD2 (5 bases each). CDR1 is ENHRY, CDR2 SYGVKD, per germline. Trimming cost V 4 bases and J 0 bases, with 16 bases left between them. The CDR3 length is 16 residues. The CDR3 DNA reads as TGTGCCATCAGTGGTGCCGGGACGGCTAGCTCCTACGAGCAGTACTTC. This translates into CAISGAGTASSYEQYF.

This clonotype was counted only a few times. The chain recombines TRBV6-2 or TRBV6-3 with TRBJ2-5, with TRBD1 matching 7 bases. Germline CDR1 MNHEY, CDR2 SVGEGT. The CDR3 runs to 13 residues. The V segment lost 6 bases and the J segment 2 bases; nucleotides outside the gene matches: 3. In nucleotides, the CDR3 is TGTGCCAGCAGGAGGGACAGTCAAGAGACCCAGTACTTC. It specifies CASRRDSQETQYF.

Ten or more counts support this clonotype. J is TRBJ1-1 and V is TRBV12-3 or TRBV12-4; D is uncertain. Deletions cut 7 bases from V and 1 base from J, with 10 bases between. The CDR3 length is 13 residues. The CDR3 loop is CASNLNWNTEAFF. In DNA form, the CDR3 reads TGTGCCAGCAACCTGAATTGGAACACTGAAGCTTTCTTT.

In nucleotides, the CDR3 is TGTGCCAGCAGTCCTCAGCAGGCCATCCAGTACTTC. Its protein product is CASSPQQAIQYF. V and J are TRBV6-1 and TRBJ2-5; D gene unclear. V was cut by 5 bases and J by 10 bases, with 14 bases left in between. The V gene's germline CDR1 is MNHNS and CDR2 SASEGT. The CDR3 contains 12 residues.

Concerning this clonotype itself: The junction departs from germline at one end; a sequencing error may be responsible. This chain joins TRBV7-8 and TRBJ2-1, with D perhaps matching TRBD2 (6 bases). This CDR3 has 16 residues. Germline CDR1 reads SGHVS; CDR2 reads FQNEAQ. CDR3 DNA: TGTGCCAGTAGCTTAAACTTGGGACTGACCAACAATGAGCAGTTCTTC. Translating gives CASSLNLGLTNNEQFF.

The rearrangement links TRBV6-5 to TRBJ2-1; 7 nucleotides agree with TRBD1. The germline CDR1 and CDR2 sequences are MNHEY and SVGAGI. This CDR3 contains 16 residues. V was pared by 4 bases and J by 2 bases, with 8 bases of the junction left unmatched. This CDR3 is CASSSQGVITYNEQFF. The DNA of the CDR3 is TGTGCCAGCAGTTCTCAGGGGGTCATCACCTACAATGAGCAGTTCTTC.

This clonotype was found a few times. The CDR3 loop reads CASSLASGSGANVLTF. The DNA of the CDR3 is TGCGCCAGCAGCTTGGCTTCAGGGTCCGGGGCCAACGTCCTGACTTTC. This chain connects TRBV5-1 to TRBJ2-6; TRBD1 is a possible D gene (5 bases). Trimming took 0 bases from V and 4 from J, leaving 11 bases between them. Germline CDR1 SGHRS, CDR2 YFSETQ. The CDR3 consists of 16 residues.

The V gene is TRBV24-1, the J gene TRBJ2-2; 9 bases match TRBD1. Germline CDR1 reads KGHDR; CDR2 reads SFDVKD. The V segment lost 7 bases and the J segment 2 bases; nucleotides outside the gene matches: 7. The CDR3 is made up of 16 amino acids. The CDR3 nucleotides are TGTGCCACCAGGGACACGGGACAGGGTAACACCGGGGAGCTGTTTTTT. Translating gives CATRDTGQGNTGELFF.

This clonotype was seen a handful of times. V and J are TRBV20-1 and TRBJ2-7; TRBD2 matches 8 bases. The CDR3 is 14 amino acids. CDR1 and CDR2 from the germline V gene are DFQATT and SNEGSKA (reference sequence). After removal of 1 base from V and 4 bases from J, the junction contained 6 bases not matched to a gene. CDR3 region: CSARAPAGAYEQYF. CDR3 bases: TGCAGTGCTAGAGCACCAGCGGGGGCTTACGAGCAGTACTTC.

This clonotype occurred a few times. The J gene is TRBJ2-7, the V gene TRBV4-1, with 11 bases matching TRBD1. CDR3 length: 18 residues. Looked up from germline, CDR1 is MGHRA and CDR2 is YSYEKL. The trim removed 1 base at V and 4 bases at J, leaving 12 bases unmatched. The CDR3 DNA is TGCGCCAGCAGCCAAGTATCGCAGAAGGGACAGGGGGGGTACGAGCAGTACTTC. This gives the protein CASSQVSQKGQGGYEQYF.

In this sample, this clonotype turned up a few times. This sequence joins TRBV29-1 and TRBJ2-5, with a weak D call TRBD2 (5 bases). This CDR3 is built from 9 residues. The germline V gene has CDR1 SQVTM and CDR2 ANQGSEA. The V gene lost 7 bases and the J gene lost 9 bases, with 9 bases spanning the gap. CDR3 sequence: CSASRAQYF. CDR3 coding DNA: TGCAGCGCTAGCCGGGCCCAGTACTTC.

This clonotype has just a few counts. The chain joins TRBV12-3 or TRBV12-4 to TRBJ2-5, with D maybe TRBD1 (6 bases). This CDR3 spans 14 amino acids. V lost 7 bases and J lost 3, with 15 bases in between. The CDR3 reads CASNLQGAEETQYF. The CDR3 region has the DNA TGTGCCAGCAACCTACAGGGCGCTGAAGAGACCCAGTACTTC.

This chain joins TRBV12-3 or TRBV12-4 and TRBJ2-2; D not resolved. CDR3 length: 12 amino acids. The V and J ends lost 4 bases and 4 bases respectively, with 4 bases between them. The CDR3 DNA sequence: TGTGCCAGCAGTTCCAGCACCGGGGAGCTGTTTTTT. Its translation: CASSSSTGELFF.

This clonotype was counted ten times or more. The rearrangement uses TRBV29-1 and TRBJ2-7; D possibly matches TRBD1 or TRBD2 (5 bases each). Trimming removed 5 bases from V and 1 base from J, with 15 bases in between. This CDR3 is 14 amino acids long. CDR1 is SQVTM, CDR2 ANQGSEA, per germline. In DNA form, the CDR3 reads TGCAGCGTTACCCGACGGGGCCCTTCCTACGAGCAGTACTTC. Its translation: CSVTRRGPSYEQYF.